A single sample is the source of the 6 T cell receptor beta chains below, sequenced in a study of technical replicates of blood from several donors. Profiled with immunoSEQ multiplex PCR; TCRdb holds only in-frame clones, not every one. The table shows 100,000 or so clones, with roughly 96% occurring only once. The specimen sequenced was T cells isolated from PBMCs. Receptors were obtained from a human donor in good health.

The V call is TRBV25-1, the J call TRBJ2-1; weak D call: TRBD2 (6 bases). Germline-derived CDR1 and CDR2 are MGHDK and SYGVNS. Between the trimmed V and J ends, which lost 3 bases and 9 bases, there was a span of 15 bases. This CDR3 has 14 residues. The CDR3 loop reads CASSESGTPSEQFF. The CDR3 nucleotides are TGTGCCAGCAGTGAGTCCGGGACTCCCAGTGAGCAGTTCTTC.

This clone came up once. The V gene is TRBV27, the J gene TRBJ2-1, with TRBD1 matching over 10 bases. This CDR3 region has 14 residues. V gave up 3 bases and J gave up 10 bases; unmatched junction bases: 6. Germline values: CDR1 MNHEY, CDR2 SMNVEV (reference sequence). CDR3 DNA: TGTGCCAGCAGTTTTGGGGGACAGGGGAAGGAGCAGTTCTTC. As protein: CASSFGGQGKEQFF.

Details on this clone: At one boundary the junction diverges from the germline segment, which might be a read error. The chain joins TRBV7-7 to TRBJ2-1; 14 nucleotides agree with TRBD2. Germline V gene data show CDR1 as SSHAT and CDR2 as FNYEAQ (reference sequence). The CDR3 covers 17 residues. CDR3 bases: TGTGCTAGCAGCTTGGGACTAGCGGGAGCTGGGGTCAATGAGCAGTTCTTC. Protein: CASSLGLAGAGVNEQFF.

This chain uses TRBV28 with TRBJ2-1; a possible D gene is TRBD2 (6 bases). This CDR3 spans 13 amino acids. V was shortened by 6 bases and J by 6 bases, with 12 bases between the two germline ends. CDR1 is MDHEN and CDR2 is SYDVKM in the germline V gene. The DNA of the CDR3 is TGTGCCAGCAGCCGGGTGGGGGGCAATGAGCAGTTCTTC. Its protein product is CASSRVGGNEQFF. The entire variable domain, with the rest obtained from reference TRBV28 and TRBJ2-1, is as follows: DVKVTQSSRYLVKRTGEKVFLECVQDMDHENMFWYRQDPGLGLRLIYFSYDVKMKEKGDIPEGYSVSREKKERFSLILESASTNQTSMYLCASSRVGGNEQFFGPGTRLTVL.

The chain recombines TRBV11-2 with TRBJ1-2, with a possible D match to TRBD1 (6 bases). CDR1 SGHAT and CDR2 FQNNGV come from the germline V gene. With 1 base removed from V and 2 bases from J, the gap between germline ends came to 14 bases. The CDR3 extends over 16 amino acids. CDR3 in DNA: TGTGCCAGCAGCTTAGCAGGTACAGGGACGAACTATGGCTACACCTTC. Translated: CASSLAGTGTNYGYTF. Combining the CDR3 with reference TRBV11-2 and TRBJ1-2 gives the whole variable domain EAGVAQSPRYKIIEKRQSVAFWCNPISGHATLYWYQQILGQGPKLLIQFQNNGVVDDSQLPKDRFSAERLKGVDSTLKIQPAKLEDSAVYLCASSLAGTGTNYGYTFGSGTRLTVV.

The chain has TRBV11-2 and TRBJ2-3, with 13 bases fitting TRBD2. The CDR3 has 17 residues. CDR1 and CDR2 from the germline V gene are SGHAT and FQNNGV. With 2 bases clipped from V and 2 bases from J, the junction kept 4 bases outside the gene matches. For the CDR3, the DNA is TGTGCCAGCAGCTTACCGGGACTAGCGGGATTCACAGATACGCAGTATTTT. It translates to CASSLPGLAGFTDTQYF.